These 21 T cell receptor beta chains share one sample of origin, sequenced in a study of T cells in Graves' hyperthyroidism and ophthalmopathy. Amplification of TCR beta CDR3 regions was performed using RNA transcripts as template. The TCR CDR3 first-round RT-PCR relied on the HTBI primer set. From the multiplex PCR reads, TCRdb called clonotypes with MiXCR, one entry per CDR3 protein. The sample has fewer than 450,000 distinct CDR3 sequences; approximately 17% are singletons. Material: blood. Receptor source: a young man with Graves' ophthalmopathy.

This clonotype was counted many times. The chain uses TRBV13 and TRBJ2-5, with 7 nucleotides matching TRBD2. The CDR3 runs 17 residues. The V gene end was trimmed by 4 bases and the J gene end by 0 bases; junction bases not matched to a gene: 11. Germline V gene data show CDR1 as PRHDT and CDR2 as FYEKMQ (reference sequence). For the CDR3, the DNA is TGTGCCAGCAGCTCCAGAAAGCGGGGAGAGTACCAAGAGACCCAGTACTTC. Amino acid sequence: CASSSRKRGEYQETQYF.

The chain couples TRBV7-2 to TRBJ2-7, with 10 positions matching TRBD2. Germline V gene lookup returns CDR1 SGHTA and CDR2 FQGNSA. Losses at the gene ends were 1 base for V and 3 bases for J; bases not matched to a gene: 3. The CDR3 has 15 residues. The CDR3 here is CASSLGASGSYEQYF. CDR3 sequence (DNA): TGTGCCAGCAGCTTAGGGGCTAGCGGGAGCTACGAGCAGTACTTC.

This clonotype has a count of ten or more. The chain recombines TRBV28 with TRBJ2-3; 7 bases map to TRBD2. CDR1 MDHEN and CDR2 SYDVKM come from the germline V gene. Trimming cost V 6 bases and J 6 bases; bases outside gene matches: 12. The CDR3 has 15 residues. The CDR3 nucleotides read TGTGCCAGCAGCTCAGGACTAGGGCTGTGGGATACGCAGTATTTT. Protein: CASSSGLGLWDTQYF.

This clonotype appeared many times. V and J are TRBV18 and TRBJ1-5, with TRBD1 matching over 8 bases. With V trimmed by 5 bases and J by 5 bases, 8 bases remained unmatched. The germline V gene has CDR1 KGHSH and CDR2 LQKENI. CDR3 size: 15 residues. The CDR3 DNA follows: TGTGCCAGCTCATCATCGACAGGGGACCATCAGCCCCAGCATTTT. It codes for CASSSSTGDHQPQHF.

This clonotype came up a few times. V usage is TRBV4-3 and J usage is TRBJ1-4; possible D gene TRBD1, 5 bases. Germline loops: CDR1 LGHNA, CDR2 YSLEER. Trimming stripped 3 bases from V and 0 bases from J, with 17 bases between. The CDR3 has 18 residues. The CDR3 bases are TGCGCCAGCAGCCAGGTCGCCTCTCAGGGCGCAACTAATGAAAAACTGTTTTTT. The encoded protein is CASSQVASQGATNEKLFF.

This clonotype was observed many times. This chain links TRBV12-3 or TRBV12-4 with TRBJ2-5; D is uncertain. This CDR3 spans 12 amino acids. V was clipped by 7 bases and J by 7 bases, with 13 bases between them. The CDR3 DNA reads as TGTGCCAGCACCCTTGAAGGGTTGACCCAGTACTTC. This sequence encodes CASTLEGLTQYF.

The CDR3 is CSATPGQIMKKLFF. The CDR3 DNA sequence: TGCAGTGCTACCCCGGGACAGATAATGAAGAAACTGTTTTTT. This chain connects TRBV20-1 to TRBJ1-4; 7 bases are a match to TRBD1. This CDR3 is built from 14 residues. Germline values: CDR1 DFQATT, CDR2 SNEGSKA (reference sequence). The V gene end was trimmed by 4 bases and the J gene end by 11 bases; junction bases not matched to a gene: 13.

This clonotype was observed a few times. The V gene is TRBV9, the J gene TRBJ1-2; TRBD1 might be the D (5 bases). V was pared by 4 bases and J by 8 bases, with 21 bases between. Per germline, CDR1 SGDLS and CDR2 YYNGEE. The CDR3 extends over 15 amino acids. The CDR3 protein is CASSLGDGAVGGYTF. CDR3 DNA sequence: TGTGCCAGCAGCCTGGGGGATGGAGCAGTAGGCGGCTACACCTTC.

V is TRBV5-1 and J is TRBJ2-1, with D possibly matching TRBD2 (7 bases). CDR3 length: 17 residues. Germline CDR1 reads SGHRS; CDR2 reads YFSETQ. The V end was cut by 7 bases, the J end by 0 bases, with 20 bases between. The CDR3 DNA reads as TGCGCCAGCCTGAGGGGGGGGACCTCTAGCTCCTACAATGAGCAGTTCTTC. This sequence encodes CASLRGGTSSSYNEQFF. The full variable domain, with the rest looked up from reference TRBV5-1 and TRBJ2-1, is KAGVTQTPRYLIKTRGQQVTLSCSPISGHRSVSWYQQTPGQGLQFLFEYFSETQRNKGNFPGRFSGRQFSNSRSEMNVSTLELGDSALYLCASLRGGTSSSYNEQFFGPGTRLTVL.

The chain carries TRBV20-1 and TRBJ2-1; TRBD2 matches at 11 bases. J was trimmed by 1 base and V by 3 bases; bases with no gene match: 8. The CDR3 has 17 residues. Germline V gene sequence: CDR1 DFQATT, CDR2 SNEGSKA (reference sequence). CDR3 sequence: CSARDPIAGGSYNEQFF. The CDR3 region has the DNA TGCAGTGCTAGGGATCCAATAGCGGGGGGGTCCTACAATGAGCAGTTCTTC.

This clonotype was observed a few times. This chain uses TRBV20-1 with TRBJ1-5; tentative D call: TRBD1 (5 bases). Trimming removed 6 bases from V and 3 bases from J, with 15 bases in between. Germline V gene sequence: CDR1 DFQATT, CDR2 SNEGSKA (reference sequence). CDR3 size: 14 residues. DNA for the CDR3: TGCAGTGCCGGGGACGGGGGATACAATCAGCCCCAGCATTTT. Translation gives CSAGDGGYNQPQHF.

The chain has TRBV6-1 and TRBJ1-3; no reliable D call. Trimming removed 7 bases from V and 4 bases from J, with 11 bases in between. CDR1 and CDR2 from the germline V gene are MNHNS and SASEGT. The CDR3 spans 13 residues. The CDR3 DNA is TGTGCCAGCACCGCATACGCCGGAAACACCATATATTTT. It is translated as CASTAYAGNTIYF.

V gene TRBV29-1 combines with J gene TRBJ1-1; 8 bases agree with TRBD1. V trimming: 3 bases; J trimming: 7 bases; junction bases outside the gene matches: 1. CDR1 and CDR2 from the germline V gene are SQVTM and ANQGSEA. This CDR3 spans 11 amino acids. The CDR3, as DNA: TGCAGCGTTGACAGGGGGCTTGAAGCTTTCTTT. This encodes CSVDRGLEAFF.

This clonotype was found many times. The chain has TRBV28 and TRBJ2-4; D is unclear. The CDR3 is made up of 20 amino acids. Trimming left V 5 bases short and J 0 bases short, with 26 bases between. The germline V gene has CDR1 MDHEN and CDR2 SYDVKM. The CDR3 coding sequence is TGTGCCAGCAGTCCTTACAGACGCCTGGGCGAACTCCTAGCCAAAAACATTCAGTACTTC. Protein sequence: CASSPYRRLGELLAKNIQYF.

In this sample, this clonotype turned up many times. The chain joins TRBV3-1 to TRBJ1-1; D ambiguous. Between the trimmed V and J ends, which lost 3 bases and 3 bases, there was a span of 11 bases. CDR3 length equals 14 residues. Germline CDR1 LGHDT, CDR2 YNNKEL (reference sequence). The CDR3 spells CASSQRTDYTEAFF. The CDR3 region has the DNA TGTGCCAGCAGCCAGCGGACCGATTACACTGAAGCTTTCTTT. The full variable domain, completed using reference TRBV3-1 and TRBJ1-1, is DTAVSQTPKYLVTQMGNDKSIKCEQNLGHDTMYWYKQDSKKFLKIMFSYNNKELIINETVPNRFSPKSPDKAHLNLHINSLELGDSAVYFCASSQRTDYTEAFFGQGTRLTVV.

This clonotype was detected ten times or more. Here the CDR3 reads CASSARDRKGENIQYF. CDR3 DNA: TGTGCCAGCAGCGCCCGGGACAGGAAGGGAGAAAACATTCAGTACTTC. V and J are TRBV7-9 and TRBJ2-4; 8 bases agree with TRBD1. This CDR3 is 16 amino acids long. From germline, CDR1 is SEHNR and CDR2 FQNEAQ (reference sequence). Trimming took 5 bases from V and 5 from J; bases not matched to a gene: 11.

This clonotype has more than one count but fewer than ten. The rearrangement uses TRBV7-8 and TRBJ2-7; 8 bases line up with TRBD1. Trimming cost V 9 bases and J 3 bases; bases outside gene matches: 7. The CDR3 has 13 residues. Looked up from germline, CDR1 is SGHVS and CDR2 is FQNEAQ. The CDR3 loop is CASNSGTGYEQYF. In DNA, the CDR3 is TGTGCCAGTAATTCCGGGACAGGCTACGAGCAGTACTTC.

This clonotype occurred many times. CDR3 region: CASSFQIQETQYF. The CDR3 coding sequence is TGTGCCAGCAGTTTTCAGATCCAAGAGACCCAGTACTTC. The J gene is TRBJ2-5, the V gene TRBV12-3 or TRBV12-4; no clear D gene. V lost 3 bases to trimming and J lost 1 base, with 6 bases between them. The CDR3 extends over 13 amino acids.

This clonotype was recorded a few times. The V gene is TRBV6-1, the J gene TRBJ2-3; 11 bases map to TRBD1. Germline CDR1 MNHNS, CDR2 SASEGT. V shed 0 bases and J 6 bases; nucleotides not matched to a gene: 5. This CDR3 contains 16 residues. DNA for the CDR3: TGTGCCAGCAGTGAAGCCTGGACAGGGGGCCGGGATACGCAGTATTTT. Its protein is CASSEAWTGGRDTQYF.

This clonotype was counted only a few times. CDR3 nucleotides: TGTGCCAGCAGCTTGGCTGGGCGGAATTCCTGGGGGGATACGCAGTATTTT. Its translation is CASSLAGRNSWGDTQYF. The rearrangement joins TRBV7-9 to TRBJ2-3, with D perhaps assigned TRBD1 or TRBD2 (5 bases each). Germline assignment: CDR1 SEHNR and CDR2 FQNEAQ (reference sequence). The CDR3 totals 17 residues. Trimming shortened V by 3 bases and J by 6 bases, and 22 bases separated the two germline ends.

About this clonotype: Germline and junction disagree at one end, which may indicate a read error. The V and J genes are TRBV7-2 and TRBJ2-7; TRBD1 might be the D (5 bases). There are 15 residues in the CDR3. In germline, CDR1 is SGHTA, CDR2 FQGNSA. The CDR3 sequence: CTSRLDRMGSYEQYF. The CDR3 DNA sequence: TGCACCAGCAGACTCGACAGAATGGGCTCCTACGAGCAGTACTTC. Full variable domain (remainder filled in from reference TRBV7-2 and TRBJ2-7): GAGVSQSPSNKVTEKGKDVELRCDPISGHTALYWYRQSLGQGLEFLIYFQGNSAPDKSGLPSDRFSAERTGGSVSTLTIQRTQQEDSAVYLCTSRLDRMGSYEQYFGPGTRLTVT.